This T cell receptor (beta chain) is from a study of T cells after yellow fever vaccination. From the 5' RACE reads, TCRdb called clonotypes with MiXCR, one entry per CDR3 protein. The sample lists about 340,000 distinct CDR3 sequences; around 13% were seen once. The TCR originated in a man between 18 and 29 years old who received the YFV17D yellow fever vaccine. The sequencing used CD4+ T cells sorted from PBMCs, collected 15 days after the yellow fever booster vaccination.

The DNA for the CDR3 is TGCGCCAGCAGCTTTTCCGGGACAGGGGGCTATGGCTACACCTTC. This codes for CASSFSGTGGYGYTF. V gene TRBV5-1 combines with J gene TRBJ1-2, with TRBD1 matching 11 bases. The CDR3 runs 15 residues. The V and J ends lost 2 bases and 4 bases, in that order; junction bases with no gene match: 4. Germline-derived CDR1 and CDR2 are SGHRS and YFSETQ.